This TCR beta chain was profiled in a study of OX40 agonist ivuxolimab in advanced cancers. Only in-frame clones appear in the TCRdb table, and some are missing; sequencing was by immunoSEQ multiplex PCR. The data show roughly 77,000 clones, with approximately 85% seen just once and 2% to 3% held by the top ten. From germline, CDR1 is SGHAT and CDR2 FQNNGV. V was trimmed by 5 bases and J by 5 bases, leaving 19 bases between them. The CDR3 sequence is 16 residues long. General study findings and limits: In the expanded peripheral T cells, antigen specificity was never determined.

As regards this clone: Its antigen is currently unknown.

The sample here was CD4+ or CD8+ T cells sorted from blood, taken in a trial of the OX40 agonist ivuxolimab. This TCR was sampled from an adult with an advanced solid tumor such as melanoma, head and neck, liver or kidney cancer. This sequence joins TRBV11-2 and TRBJ1-5, with D possibly TRBD1 on 5 matching bases. The CDR3, as DNA: TGTGCCAGCAGCGCCCCAGGGATTGACCCGCATCAGCCCCAGCATTTT. Residues: CASSAPGIDPHQPQHF. The variable domain in full, completed from reference TRBV11-2 and TRBJ1-5, reads EAGVAQSPRYKIIEKRQSVAFWCNPISGHATLYWYQQILGQGPKLLIQFQNNGVVDDSQLPKDRFSAERLKGVDSTLKIQPAKLEDSAVYLCASSAPGIDPHQPQHFGDGTRLSIL.